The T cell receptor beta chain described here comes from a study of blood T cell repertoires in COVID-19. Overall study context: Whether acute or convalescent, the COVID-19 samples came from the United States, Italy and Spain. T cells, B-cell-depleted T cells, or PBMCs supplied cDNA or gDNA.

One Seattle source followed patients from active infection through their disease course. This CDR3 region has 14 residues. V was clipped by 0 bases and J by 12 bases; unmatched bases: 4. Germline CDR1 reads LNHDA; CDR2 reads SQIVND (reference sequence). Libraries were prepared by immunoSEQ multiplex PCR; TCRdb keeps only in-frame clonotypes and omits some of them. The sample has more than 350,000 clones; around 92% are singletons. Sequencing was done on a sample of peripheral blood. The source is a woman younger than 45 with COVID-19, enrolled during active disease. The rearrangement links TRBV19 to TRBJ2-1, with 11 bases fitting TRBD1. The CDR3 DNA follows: TGTGCCAGTAGTATAGATCGGGACAGGGGGTCGCAGTTCTTC. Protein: CASSIDRDRGSQFF. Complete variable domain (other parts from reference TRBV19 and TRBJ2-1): DGGITQSPKYLFRKEGQNVTLSCEQNLNHDAMYWYRQDPGQGLRLIYYSQIVNDFQKGDIAEGYSVSREKKESFPLTVTSAQKNPTAFYLCASSIDRDRGSQFFGPGTRLTVL.